These 19 T cell receptor beta chains originate from one sample sequenced in a study of CD8 T cells in Susac syndrome. Random hexamers were used to reverse transcribe an amount of roughly 0.45 to 1 ug RNA. MiXCR, applied by TCRdb to the immunoSEQ multiplex PCR reads, yields one record per CDR3 protein. The sample lists 210,000 or so distinct CDR3 sequences, 94% occurring once. Sequencing was carried out using CD4+ T cells from PBMCs. These receptors were obtained from a human donor with Susac syndrome.

V gene TRBV29-1 combines with J gene TRBJ1-2, with 9 positions matching TRBD1. CDR3 length: 12 amino acids. CDR1 is SQVTM and CDR2 is ANQGSEA in the germline V gene. The V and J ends lost 6 bases and 4 bases, in that order; junction bases with no gene match: 3. The DNA of the CDR3 is TGCAGCGTGGTGGACAGGGGCTATGGCTACACCTTC. This codes for CSVVDRGYGYTF.

The J gene is TRBJ2-6, the V gene TRBV6-5; D is tentatively TRBD1 or TRBD2 (5 bases each). In germline, CDR1 is MNHEY, CDR2 SVGAGI. The V and J ends lost 1 base and 0 bases respectively, with 10 bases between them. The CDR3 contains 17 residues. CDR3 loop: CASSYLAGSSGANVLTF. The CDR3 DNA reads TGTGCCAGCAGTTACTTGGCAGGGAGCTCTGGGGCCAACGTCCTGACTTTC.

The CDR3 sequence is CASSSAGLANYGYTF. The DNA of the CDR3 is TGTGCCAGCAGTTCCGCAGGGCTAGCTAACTATGGCTACACCTTC. The chain couples TRBV28 to TRBJ1-2, with TRBD1 as a possible D gene (5 bases). CDR1 is MDHEN, CDR2 SYDVKM, per germline. V gave up 4 bases and J gave up 0 bases, with 12 bases separating them. The CDR3 runs to 15 residues.

This chain links TRBV20-1 with TRBJ1-3; D gene ambiguous. CDR1 DFQATT and CDR2 SNEGSKA come from the germline V gene (reference sequence). Trimming left V 2 bases short and J 0 bases short, with 5 bases between. This CDR3 has 13 residues. The CDR3 loop reads CSARRPSGNTIYF. The CDR3 nucleotides read TGCAGTGCTAGAAGGCCCTCTGGAAACACCATATATTTT.

Remarks on this clonotype: One end of the junction fails to match germline, which may point to a read error. This chain joins TRBV7-7 and TRBJ2-5; D gene ambiguous. The CDR3 spans 13 residues. Germline V CDR1 and CDR2: SSHAT, FNYEAQ (reference sequence). CDR3 amino acids: CASSLAYRETQYF. The DNA for the CDR3 is TGTGCTAGCAGCTTAGCTTATCGGGAGACCCAGTACTTC.

The chain combines TRBV24-1 with TRBJ1-1; the D gene is possibly TRBD1 (6 bases). The CDR3 sequence is 15 residues long. The germline V gene encodes CDR1 KGHDR and CDR2 SFDVKD. Trimming shortened V by 5 bases and J by 0 bases, and 12 bases separated the two germline ends. CDR3 DNA sequence: TGTGCCACCAGTGGGGGACAACCAATGAACACTGAAGCTTTCTTT. Amino acids: CATSGGQPMNTEAFF.

V and J are TRBV20-1 and TRBJ2-3; D is uncertain. Deletions cut 5 bases from V and 2 bases from J, with 8 bases between. CDR1 is DFQATT, CDR2 SNEGSKA, per germline (reference sequence). The CDR3 is made up of 12 amino acids. The CDR3 spells CSAATFTDTQYF. CDR3 bases: TGCAGTGCTGCGACCTTCACAGATACGCAGTATTTT.

This sequence joins TRBV9 and TRBJ2-2, with 12 bases matching TRBD1. Trimming cost V 0 bases and J 7 bases; bases outside gene matches: 4. Per the germline V gene, CDR1 is SGDLS and CDR2 is YYNGEE. CDR3 length: 16 residues. CDR3 sequence reads: CASSVEGQGAGGELFF. For the CDR3, the DNA is TGTGCCAGCAGCGTAGAGGGACAGGGGGCCGGCGGGGAGCTGTTTTTT.

The rearrangement links TRBV25-1 to TRBJ1-1; D not resolved. The CDR3 is 11 residues long. V gave up 9 bases and J gave up 1 base, with 6 bases separating them. The germline gives CDR1 MGHDK, CDR2 SYGVNS. DNA for the CDR3: TGTGCCAGTGCTAAGAACACTGAAGCTTTCTTT. Amino acid sequence: CASAKNTEAFF.

The V call is TRBV27, the J call TRBJ2-7; TRBD2 agrees at 8 bases. The CDR3 extends over 15 amino acids. CDR1 and CDR2 (germline): MNHEY, SMNVEV (reference sequence). The J segment lost 4 bases and the V segment lost 2 bases, leaving 7 bases of the junction unmatched. This CDR3 reads CASSLKSGGPYEQYF. The CDR3 bases are TGTGCCAGCAGTTTAAAAAGCGGGGGTCCTTACGAGCAGTACTTC.

The rearrangement uses TRBV5-5 and TRBJ1-4, with D unclear. Germline loops: CDR1 SGHKS, CDR2 YYEKEE (reference sequence). The CDR3 contains 16 residues. The V end was cut by 1 base, the J end by 0 bases, with 10 bases between. The CDR3 reads CASSLREATTNEKLFF. DNA for the CDR3: TGTGCCAGCAGCTTGAGAGAAGCTACAACTAATGAAAAACTGTTTTTT.

The J gene is TRBJ2-7, the V gene TRBV5-1; D is uncertain. Trimming took off 2 bases at V and 5 bases at J, with 14 bases between the two ends. This CDR3 has 14 residues. CDR1 and CDR2 from the germline V gene are SGHRS and YFSETQ. This chain's CDR3 is CASSLVLGVDEQYF. DNA for the CDR3: TGCGCCAGCAGCTTAGTTTTGGGCGTCGACGAGCAGTACTTC. Full variable domain (missing parts from reference TRBV5-1 and TRBJ2-7): KAGVTQTPRYLIKTRGQQVTLSCSPISGHRSVSWYQQTPGQGLQFLFEYFSETQRNKGNFPGRFSGRQFSNSRSEMNVSTLELGDSALYLCASSLVLGVDEQYFGPGTRLTVT.

This clonotype was seen only a few times. V is TRBV2 and J is TRBJ1-1; D ambiguous. This CDR3 is built from 12 residues. Trimming removed 8 bases from V and 1 base from J, with 8 bases in between. In germline, CDR1 is SNHLY, CDR2 FYNNEI. The CDR3 region has the DNA TGTGCCAGCTCCCCCCAGAACACTGAAGCTTTCTTT. Translating gives CASSPQNTEAFF.

This rearrangement joins TRBV6-2 or TRBV6-3 to TRBJ2-7; D is possibly TRBD2 (5 bases). This CDR3 has 14 amino acids. With 3 bases removed from V and 3 bases from J, the gap between germline ends came to 12 bases. CDR1 is MNHEY and CDR2 is SVGEGT in the germline V gene. CDR3 sequence: CASSYIRGHYEQYF. The CDR3 nucleotides read TGTGCCAGCAGTTATATCAGAGGGCACTACGAGCAGTACTTC.

V usage is TRBV15 and J usage is TRBJ2-7, with a weak D call TRBD2 (6 bases). The V and J ends lost 1 base and 2 bases respectively, with 6 bases between them. The CDR3 is 13 residues long. The germline V gene has CDR1 LNHNV and CDR2 YYDKDF (reference sequence). In DNA form, the CDR3 reads TGTGCCACCAGCAGAGGACTAGCCTACGAGCAGTACTTC. It translates to CATSRGLAYEQYF.

The chain is built from TRBV20-1 and TRBJ2-7; 10 bases align to TRBD1. Germline trimming cut 0 bases from V and 2 bases from J; bases unmatched to any gene: 4. The CDR3 extends over 15 amino acids. The germline V gene encodes CDR1 DFQATT and CDR2 SNEGSKA (reference sequence). This chain's CDR3 is CSARDSGQGPYEQYF. Written as DNA, the CDR3 is TGCAGTGCTAGAGATTCGGGACAGGGGCCCTACGAGCAGTACTTC.

The chain carries TRBV9 and TRBJ2-5, with a possible D match to TRBD1 (6 bases). CDR3 length: 17 residues. CDR1 is SGDLS and CDR2 is YYNGEE in the germline V gene. V was pared by 0 bases and J by 0 bases, with 15 bases between. Here the CDR3 reads CASSVATTGGYQETQYF. The CDR3 DNA sequence: TGTGCCAGCAGCGTAGCTACGACAGGCGGGTACCAAGAGACCCAGTACTTC.

The chain employs TRBV29-1 and TRBJ1-1; possible D gene TRBD1, 5 bases. V lost 4 bases, J lost 6 bases, and 15 bases lay in between. Germline lookup yields CDR1 SQVTM and CDR2 ANQGSEA. This CDR3 region has 13 residues. The CDR3 region is CSVVQGSGAEAFF. The DNA of the CDR3 is TGCAGCGTTGTTCAGGGTAGTGGGGCTGAAGCTTTCTTT.

CDR3 nucleotide sequence: TGTGCCAGCTCACCACAAAGGCCCCCCAACACTGAAGCTTTCTTT. Protein product: CASSPQRPPNTEAFF. This chain links TRBV18 with TRBJ1-1, with D uncertain. Germline loops: CDR1 KGHSH, CDR2 LQKENI. This CDR3 is built from 15 residues. V lost 1 base and J lost 2, with 11 bases in between.